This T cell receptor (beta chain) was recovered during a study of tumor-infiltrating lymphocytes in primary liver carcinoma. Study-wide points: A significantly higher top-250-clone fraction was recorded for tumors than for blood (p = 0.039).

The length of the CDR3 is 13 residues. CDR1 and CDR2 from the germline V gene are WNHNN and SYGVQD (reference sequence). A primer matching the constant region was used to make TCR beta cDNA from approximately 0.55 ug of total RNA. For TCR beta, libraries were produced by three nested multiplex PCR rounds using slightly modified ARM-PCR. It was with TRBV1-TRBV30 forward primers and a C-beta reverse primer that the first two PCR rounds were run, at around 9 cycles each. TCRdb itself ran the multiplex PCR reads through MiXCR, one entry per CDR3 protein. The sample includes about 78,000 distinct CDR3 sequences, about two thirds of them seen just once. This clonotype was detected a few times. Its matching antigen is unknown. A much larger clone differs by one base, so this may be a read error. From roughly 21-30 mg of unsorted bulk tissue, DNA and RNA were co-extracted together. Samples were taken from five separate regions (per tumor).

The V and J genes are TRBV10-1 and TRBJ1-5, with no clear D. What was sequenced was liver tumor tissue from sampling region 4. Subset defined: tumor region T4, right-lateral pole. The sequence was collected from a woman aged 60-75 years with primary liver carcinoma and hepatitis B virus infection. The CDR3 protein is CASSRDSDQPQHF. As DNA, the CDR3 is TGCGCCAGCAGTCGGGATAGCGATCAGCCCCAGCATTTT.